The clone carrying this TCR beta chain was counted a single time. Its antigen is not identified. The germline gives CDR1 SQVTM, CDR2 ANQGSEA. V gave up 1 base and J gave up 6 bases, with 12 bases separating them. The CDR3 covers 13 residues. cDNA reverse transcribed from extracted RNA served as the sequencing template. Sequencing used immunoSEQ multiplex PCR; TCRdb keeps in-frame clones, though not all of them. Of 130,000 to 150,000 clones listed, less than 65% are singletons. These data belong to a study of CD8+ T cells in alopecia areata. Notes on the study in general: Resident alphabeta T-cell populations of normal skin are likewise subject to sequencing in scalp samples. More clonal than normal scalp was lesional scalp, particularly alopecia totalis/universalis. Unlike in mice, where it was clearer, TCR sharing across patients was less clear, possibly HLA-related.

Using a FACSAria, the CD4+ and CD8+ T cells were sorted from the PBMCs. The sample comprised CD8+ T cells sorted from blood. This chain links TRBV29-1 with TRBJ1-2; D unclear. The clonotype was recovered from a human donor in good health. Written as DNA, the CDR3 is TGCAGCGTTGAAGTCTCGGTCGGGGATGGCTACACCTTC. Encoded protein: CSVEVSVGDGYTF.